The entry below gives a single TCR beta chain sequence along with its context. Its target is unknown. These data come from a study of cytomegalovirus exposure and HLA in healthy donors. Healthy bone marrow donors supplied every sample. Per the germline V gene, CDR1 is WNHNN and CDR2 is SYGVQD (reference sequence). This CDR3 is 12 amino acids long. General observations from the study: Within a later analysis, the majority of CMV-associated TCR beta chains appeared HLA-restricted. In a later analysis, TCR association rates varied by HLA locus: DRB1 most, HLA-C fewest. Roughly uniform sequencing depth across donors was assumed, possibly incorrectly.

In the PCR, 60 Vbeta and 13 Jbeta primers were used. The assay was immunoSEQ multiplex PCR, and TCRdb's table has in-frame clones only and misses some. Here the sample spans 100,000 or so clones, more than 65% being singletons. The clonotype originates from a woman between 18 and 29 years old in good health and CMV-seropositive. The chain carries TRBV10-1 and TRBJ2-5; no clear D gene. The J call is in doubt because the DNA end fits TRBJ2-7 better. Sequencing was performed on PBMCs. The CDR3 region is CASSEIGNEQYF. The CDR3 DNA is TGCGCCAGCAGTGAGATCGGTAACGAGCAGTACTTC.